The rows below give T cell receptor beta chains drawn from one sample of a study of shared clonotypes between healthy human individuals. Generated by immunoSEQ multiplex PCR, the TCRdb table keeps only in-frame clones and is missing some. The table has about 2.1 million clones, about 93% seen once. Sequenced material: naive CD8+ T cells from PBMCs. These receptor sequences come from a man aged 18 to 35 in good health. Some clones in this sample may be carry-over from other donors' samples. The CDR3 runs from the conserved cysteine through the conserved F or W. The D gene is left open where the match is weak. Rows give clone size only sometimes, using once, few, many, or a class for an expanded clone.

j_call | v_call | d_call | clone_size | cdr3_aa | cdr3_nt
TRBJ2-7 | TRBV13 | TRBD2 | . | CASSTRVTGHGTSDYEQYF | TGTGCCAGCAGCACCCGAGTGACAGGGCACGGGACTAGCGACTACGAGCAGTACTTC
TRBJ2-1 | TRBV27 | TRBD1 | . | CASSSMGQIYNEQFF | TGTGCCAGCAGTTCAATGGGACAGATATACAATGAGCAGTTCTTC
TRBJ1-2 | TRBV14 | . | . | CASSQGTGYGYTF | TGTGCCAGCAGCCAAGGAACTGGTTATGGCTACACCTTC
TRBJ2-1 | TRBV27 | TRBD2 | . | CASSQTSGLGNEQFF | TGTGCCAGCAGTCAAACTAGCGGCTTAGGGAATGAGCAGTTCTTC
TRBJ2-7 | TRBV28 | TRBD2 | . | CASSLSLTTSGSNEQYF | TGTGCCAGCAGTTTATCCCTAACGACTAGCGGGAGTAACGAGCAGTACTTC
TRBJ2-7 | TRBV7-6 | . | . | CASSLGPGDEQYF | TGTGCCAGCAGCTTAGGGCCGGGGGACGAGCAGTACTTC
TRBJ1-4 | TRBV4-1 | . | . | CASCIKDGNEKLFF | TGCGCCAGCTGCATCAAGGACGGAAATGAAAAACTGTTTTTT
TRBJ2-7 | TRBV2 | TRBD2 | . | CASSGPSGSSYEQYF | TGTGCCAGCAGCGGCCCTAGCGGGAGCTCCTACGAGCAGTACTTC
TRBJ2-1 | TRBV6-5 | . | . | CASSQGAGDYNEQFF | TGTGCCAGCAGTCAGGGGGCGGGAGACTACAATGAGCAGTTCTTC
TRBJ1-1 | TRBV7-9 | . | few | CASSLSTEAFF | TGTGCCAGCAGCTTATCCACTGAAGCTTTCTTT
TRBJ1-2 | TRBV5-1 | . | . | CASSLVYPQNPWGYTF | TGCGCCAGCAGCTTGGTCTACCCACAGAACCCCTGGGGCTACACCTTC
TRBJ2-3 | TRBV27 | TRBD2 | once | CASSLSLASSAGGRADTQYF | TGTGCCAGCAGTTTATCGCTGGCGAGTTCGGCGGGAGGGCGGGCAGATACGCAGTATTTT
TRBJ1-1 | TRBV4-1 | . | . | CASSQRSRAENTEAFF | TGCGCCAGCAGCCAAAGGTCGCGAGCGGAGAACACTGAAGCTTTCTTT
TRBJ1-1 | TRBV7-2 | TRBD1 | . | CASSLNPGGDTEAFF | TGTGCCAGCAGCTTAAACCCAGGGGGGGACACTGAAGCTTTCTTT
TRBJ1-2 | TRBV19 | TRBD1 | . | CASYEEDRGGVYGYTF | TGTGCCAGTTACGAGGAGGACAGGGGGGGAGTCTATGGCTACACCTTC
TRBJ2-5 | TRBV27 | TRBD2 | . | CASSNLPGRGLAGAETQYF | TGTGCCAGCAGCAACCTTCCGGGTAGGGGACTAGCGGGAGCAGAGACCCAGTACTTC
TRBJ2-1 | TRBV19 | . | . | CAIGGLSYNEQFF | TGTGCCATTGGGGGCCTATCCTACAATGAGCAGTTCTTC
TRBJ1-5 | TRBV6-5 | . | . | CATTLTAYSNQPQHF | TGTGCCACTACACTGACAGCCTATAGCAATCAGCCCCAGCATTTT
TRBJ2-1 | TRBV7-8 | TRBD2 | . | CASSVGLAGGSQGQFF | TGTGCCAGCAGCGTAGGACTAGCGGGAGGCTCCCAGGGGCAGTTCTTC
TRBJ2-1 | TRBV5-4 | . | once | CASSLGSGEQFF | TGTGCCAGCAGCTTGGGTTCGGGTGAGCAGTTCTTC
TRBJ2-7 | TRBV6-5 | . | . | CASRQGGNYEQYF | TGTGCCAGCAGGCAGGGGGGGAACTACGAGCAGTACTTC
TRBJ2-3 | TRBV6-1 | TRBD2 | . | CASSGLAGGLVVTDTQYF | TGTGCCAGCAGTGGACTAGCGGGAGGCCTTGTCGTCACAGATACGCAGTATTTT
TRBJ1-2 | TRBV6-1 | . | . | CASSDVRGYGYTF | TGTGCCAGCAGTGACGTCAGGGGCTATGGCTACACCTTC
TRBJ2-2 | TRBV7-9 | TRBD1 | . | CASSLGGTGNPGELFF | TGTGCCAGCAGCTTAGGGGGGACAGGGAATCCCGGGGAGCTGTTTTTT
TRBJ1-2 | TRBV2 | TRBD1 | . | CASSERTGSGYGYTF | TGTGCCAGCAGTGAAAGGACAGGGTCAGGCTATGGCTACACCTTC
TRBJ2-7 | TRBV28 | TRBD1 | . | CASSFGRDRRSYEQYF | TGTGCCAGCAGCTTTGGTCGGGACAGGCGCTCCTACGAGCAGTACTTC
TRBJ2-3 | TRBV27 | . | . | CASRSRGQSSTDTQYF | TGTGCCAGCAGATCTCGGGGACAAAGTAGCACAGATACGCAGTATTTT
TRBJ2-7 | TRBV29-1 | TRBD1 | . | CSVDINSPLDRGHYEQYF | TGCAGCGTTGATATAAATAGCCCCCTCGACAGGGGGCACTACGAGCAGTACTTC
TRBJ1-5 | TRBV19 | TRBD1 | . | CASTDREGQPQHF | TGTGCCAGTACCGACAGGGAGGGCCAGCCCCAGCATTTT
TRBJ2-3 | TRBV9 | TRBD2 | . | CASSAASGKTTDTQYF | TGTGCCAGCAGTGCCGCCAGCGGGAAGACGACAGATACGCAGTATTTT
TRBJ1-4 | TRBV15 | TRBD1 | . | CATSRDRDRINEKLFF | TGTGCCACCAGCAGAGATCGGGACAGAATTAATGAAAAACTGTTTTTT
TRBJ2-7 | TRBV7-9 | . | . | CASSFSGGYEQYF | TGTGCCAGCAGCTTCTCTGGGGGCTACGAGCAGTACTTC